These 7 T cell receptor beta chains came from one sample sequenced in a study of blood T cells in healthy people across ages. Through a sample-barcoded 5' primer and a J-beta primer mix, a second PCR was run for 7 to 11 cycles. A single record per CDR3 protein comes from TCRdb applying MiXCR to the 5' RACE reads. The data contain 890,000 or so distinct CDR3 sequences, approximately 59% of them singletons. Input material: blood. Source of these receptors: a man aged 25 to 40 in good health.

This chain uses TRBV4-3 with TRBJ1-2; no reliable D call. Trimming removed 0 bases from V and 5 bases from J, with 19 bases in between. The CDR3 sequence is 17 residues long. CDR1 and CDR2 (germline): LGHNA, YSLEER. CDR3 protein: CASSQDPGRNGRYGYTF. In DNA form, the CDR3 reads TGCGCCAGCAGCCAAGACCCCGGGCGGAACGGACGTTATGGCTACACCTTC.

The chain couples TRBV3-1 to TRBJ1-4; D ambiguous. With 0 bases removed from V and 8 bases from J, the gap between germline ends came to 7 bases. The CDR3 consists of 13 residues. The germline gives CDR1 LGHDT, CDR2 YNNKEL (reference sequence). CDR3 DNA: TGTGCCAGCAGCCAAGATGGCGGCGAAAAACTGTTTTTT. Translating gives CASSQDGGEKLFF.

The V gene is TRBV3-1, the J gene TRBJ1-2; D is undetermined. Trimming took off 1 base at V and 8 bases at J, with 8 bases between the two ends. The CDR3 has 12 residues. Germline CDR1 reads LGHDT; CDR2 reads YNNKEL (reference sequence). The CDR3 nucleotides are TGTGCCAGCAGCCAAGGGGAGCGGGGCTACACCTTC. It yields the protein CASSQGERGYTF.

The chain combines TRBV5-1 with TRBJ2-7; 8 bases match TRBD1. Germline CDR1 reads SGHRS; CDR2 reads YFSETQ. There are 15 residues in the CDR3. V lost 0 bases, J lost 1 base, and 3 bases stayed unmatched. As DNA, the CDR3 is TGCGCCAGCAGCTTGGGCAGGGGGCCATCCTACGAGCAGTACTTC. The encoded protein is CASSLGRGPSYEQYF.

CDR3 DNA: TGTGCCAGCAGCTCTAGAGGGGGAGGAGGGGAAAAACTGTTTTTT. Encoded protein: CASSSRGGGGEKLFF. The chain recombines TRBV11-2 with TRBJ1-4, with D possibly being TRBD1 (6 bases). Trimming stripped 4 bases from V and 8 bases from J, with 17 bases between. This CDR3 has 15 residues. CDR1 is SGHAT and CDR2 is FQNNGV in the germline V gene.

This clonotype was found a few times. The V call is TRBV20-1, the J call TRBJ2-1; TRBD1 is a possible D gene (6 bases). The V gene's germline CDR1 is DFQATT and CDR2 SNEGSKA (reference sequence). The CDR3 is 16 residues long. The V and J ends lost 2 bases and 3 bases respectively, with 17 bases between them. CDR3 nucleotide sequence: TGCAGTGCTAGACCCGTGAGCGGCAGGGGCTACAATGAGCAGTTCTTC. It translates to CSARPVSGRGYNEQFF.

The sample holds a few counts of this clonotype. The chain is built from TRBV27 and TRBJ1-6; D unclear. The CDR3 contains 19 residues. Per germline, CDR1 MNHEY and CDR2 SMNVEV (reference sequence). V gave up 3 bases and J gave up 6 bases, with 24 bases separating them. The CDR3 DNA reads TGTGCCAGCAGTTTCTCACCCCCGCGAGAAGGGCGGATTAATTCACCCCTCCACTTT. It translates to CASSFSPPREGRINSPLHF.